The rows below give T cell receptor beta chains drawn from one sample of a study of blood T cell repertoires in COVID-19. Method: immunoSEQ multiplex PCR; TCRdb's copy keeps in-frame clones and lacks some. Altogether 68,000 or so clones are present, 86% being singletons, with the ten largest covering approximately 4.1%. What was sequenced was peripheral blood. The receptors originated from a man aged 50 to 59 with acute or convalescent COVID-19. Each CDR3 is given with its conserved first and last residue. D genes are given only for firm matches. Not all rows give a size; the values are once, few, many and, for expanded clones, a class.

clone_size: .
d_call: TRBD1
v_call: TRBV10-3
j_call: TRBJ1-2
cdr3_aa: CAISETRTGGYGYTF
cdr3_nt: TGTGCCATCAGTGAGACCAGGACAGGGGGATATGGCTACACCTTC

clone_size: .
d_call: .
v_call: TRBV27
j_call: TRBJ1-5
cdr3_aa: CASRAGHNQPQHF
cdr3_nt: TGTGCCAGCAGAGCAGGCCACAATCAGCCCCAGCATTTT

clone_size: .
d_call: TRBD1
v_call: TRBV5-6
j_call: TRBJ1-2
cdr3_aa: CASSLGVTGYRGYTF
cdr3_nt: TGTGCCAGCAGCTTGGGGGTGACAGGGTACCGGGGCTACACCTTC

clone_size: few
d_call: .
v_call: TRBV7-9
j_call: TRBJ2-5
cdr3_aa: CASSLAGGQETQYF
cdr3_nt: TGTGCCAGCAGCTTAGCGGGGGGCCAAGAGACCCAGTACTTC

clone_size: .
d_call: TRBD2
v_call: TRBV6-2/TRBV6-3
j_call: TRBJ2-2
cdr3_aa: CASSYLPSGGAGELFF
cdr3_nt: TGTGCCAGCAGTTACCTCCCCAGCGGGGGGGCCGGGGAGCTGTTTTTT

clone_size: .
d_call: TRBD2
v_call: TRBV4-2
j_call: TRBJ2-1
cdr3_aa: CASSQDSGGSSYNEQFF
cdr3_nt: TGTGCCAGCAGCCAAGATAGCGGGGGAAGCTCCTACAATGAGCAGTTCTTC

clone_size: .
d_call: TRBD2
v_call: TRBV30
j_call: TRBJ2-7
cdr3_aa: CAWNGLAGSSYEQYF
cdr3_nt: TGTGCCTGGAACGGACTAGCGGGAAGCTCCTACGAGCAGTACTTC

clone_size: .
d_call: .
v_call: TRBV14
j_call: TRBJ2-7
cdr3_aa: CASSQGPGQLYEQYF
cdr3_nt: TGTGCCAGCAGCCAAGGACCTGGACAACTTTACGAGCAGTACTTC

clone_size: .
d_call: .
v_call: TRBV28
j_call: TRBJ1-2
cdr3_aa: CASTSQMYGYTF
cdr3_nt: TGTGCCAGCACATCCCAGATGTATGGCTACACCTTC

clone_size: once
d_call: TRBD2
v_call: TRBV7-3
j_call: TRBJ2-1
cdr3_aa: CASSLKVSSGLYHNEQFF
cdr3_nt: TGTGCCAGCAGCTTAAAGGTCTCTAGCGGCCTATACCACAATGAGCAGTTCTTC

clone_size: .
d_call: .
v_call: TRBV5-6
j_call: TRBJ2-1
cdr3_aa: CASSLVGINEQFF
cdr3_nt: TGTGCCAGCAGCTTGGTCGGTATTAATGAGCAGTTCTTC

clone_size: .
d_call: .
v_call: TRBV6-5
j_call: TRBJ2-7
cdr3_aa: CASRTVRSYEQYF
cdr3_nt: TGTGCCAGCCGAACAGTCAGGTCCTACGAGCAGTACTTC

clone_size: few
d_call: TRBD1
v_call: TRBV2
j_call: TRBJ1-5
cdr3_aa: CASRRTGGSQPQHF
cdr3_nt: TGTGCCAGCAGAAGGACAGGGGGCAGTCAGCCCCAGCATTTT

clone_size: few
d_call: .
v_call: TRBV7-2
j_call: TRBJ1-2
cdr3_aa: CASSLVRPGEYGGYTF
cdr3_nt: TGTGCCAGCAGCTTAGTGCGGCCAGGGGAGTACGGGGGCTACACCTTC

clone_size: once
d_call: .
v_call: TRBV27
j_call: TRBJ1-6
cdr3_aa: CASSLWSGGAGNSPLHF
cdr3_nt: TGTGCCAGCAGTTTATGGTCGGGGGGCGCGGGTAATTCACCCCTCCACTTT

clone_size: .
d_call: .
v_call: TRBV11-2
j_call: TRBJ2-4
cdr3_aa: CASSSAGARRKNIQYF
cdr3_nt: TGTGCCAGCAGCTCGGCAGGGGCCCGACGTAAAAACATTCAGTACTTC

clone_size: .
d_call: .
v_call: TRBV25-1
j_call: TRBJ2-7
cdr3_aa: CASSGGGMPPYEQYF
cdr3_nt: TGTGCCAGCAGTGGGGGCGGTATGCCCCCCTACGAGCAGTACTTC

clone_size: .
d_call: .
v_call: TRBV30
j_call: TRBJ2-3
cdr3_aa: CAWRGELITDTQYF
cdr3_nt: TGTGCCTGGAGGGGAGAACTAATCACAGATACGCAGTATTTT

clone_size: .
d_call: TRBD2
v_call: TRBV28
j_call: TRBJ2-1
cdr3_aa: CASSFGGAYNEQFF
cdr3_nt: TGTGCCAGCAGTTTTGGGGGGGCCTACAATGAGCAGTTCTTC

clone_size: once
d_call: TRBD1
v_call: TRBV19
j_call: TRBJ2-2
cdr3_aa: CASSAGGPGELFF
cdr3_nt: TGTGCCAGTAGCGCAGGGGGTCCCGGGGAGCTGTTTTTT

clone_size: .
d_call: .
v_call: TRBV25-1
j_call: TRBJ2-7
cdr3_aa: CASSRMTTDSYEQYF
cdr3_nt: TGTGCCAGCAGCAGGATGACGACAGATTCCTACGAGCAGTACTTC

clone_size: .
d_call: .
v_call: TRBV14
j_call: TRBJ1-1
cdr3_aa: CASSQGARTEAFF
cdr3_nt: TGTGCCAGCAGCCAGGGGGCAAGGACTGAAGCTTTCTTT

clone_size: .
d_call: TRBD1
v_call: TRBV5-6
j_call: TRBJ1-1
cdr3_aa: CASSWGQGASTEAFF
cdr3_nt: TGTGCCAGCAGCTGGGGACAGGGGGCTAGCACTGAAGCTTTCTTT

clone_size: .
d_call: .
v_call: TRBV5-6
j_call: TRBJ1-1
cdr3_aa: CASSFGGEAFF
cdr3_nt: TGTGCCAGCAGCTTTGGAGGCGAAGCTTTCTTT

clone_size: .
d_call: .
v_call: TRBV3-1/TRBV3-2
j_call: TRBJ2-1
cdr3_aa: CASSRVPGDFGNEQFF
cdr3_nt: TGTGCCAGCAGTCGAGTTCCGGGGGACTTCGGGAATGAGCAGTTCTTC

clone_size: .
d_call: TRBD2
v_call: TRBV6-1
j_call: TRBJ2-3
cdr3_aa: CASSEIDGGSTDTQYF
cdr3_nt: TGTGCCAGCAGTGAAATTGATGGCGGGAGTACAGATACGCAGTATTTT

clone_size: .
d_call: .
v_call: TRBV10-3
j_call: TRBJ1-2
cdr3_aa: CAISEDRNYGYTF
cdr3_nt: TGTGCCATCAGTGAAGACAGAAACTATGGCTACACCTTC

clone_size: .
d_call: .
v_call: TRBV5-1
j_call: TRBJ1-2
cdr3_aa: CASSLGGSEGYTF
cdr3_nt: TGCGCCAGCAGCTTGGGAGGGTCGGAGGGCTACACCTTC

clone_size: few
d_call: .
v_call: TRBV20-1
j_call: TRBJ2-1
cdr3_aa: CSASPGGYNEQFF
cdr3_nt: TGCAGTGCTAGTCCCGGGGGATACAATGAGCAGTTCTTC

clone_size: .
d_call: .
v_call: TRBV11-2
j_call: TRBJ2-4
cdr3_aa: CASSLVPVEGIQYF
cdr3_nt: TGTGCCAGCAGCTTAGTACCGGTGGAGGGCATTCAGTACTTC

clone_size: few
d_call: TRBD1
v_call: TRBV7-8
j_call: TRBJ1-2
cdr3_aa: CASSSQGVTNYGYTF
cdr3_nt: TGTGCCAGCAGCTCACAGGGGGTTACTAACTATGGCTACACCTTC

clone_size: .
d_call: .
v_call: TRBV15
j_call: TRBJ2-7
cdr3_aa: CATSRAGRERHF
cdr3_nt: TGTGCCACCAGCAGAGCCGGGCGGGAAAGGCACTTC

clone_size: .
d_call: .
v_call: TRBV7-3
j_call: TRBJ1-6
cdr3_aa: CASSLGQGYSPLHF
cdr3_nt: TGTGCCAGCAGCCTCGGGCAGGGATATTCACCCCTCCACTTT

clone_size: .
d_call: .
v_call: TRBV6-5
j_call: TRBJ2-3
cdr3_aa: CASTKGRADTQYF
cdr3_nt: TGTGCCAGCACTAAGGGGCGAGCAGATACGCAGTATTTT

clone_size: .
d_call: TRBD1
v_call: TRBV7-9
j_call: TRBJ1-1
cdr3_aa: CASSLDYRGRTEAFF
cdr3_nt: TGTGCCAGCAGCTTAGACTACAGGGGGCGTACTGAAGCTTTCTTT